Listed below are T cell receptor beta chains from one sample, sequenced in a study of T cells after yellow fever vaccination. TCRdb recomputed calls from the 5' RACE reads with MiXCR, one row per CDR3 protein. Counted here are around 200,000 distinct CDR3 sequences, approximately 11% occurring once; the ten biggest clones make up less than 40%. The source material was CD8+ T cells sorted from PBMCs, sampled 15 days after the yellow fever booster vaccination. The source of these receptors is a young man who received the YFV17D yellow fever vaccine. Each CDR3 is given with its conserved first and last residue. Each record gives: V gene, D gene, clone size, J gene, CDR3 length, CDR3 DNA, CDR3 protein. A D gene is named only where the DNA matches it firmly. Size values are once, few and many counts, or a class for expanded clones, and some rows have none.

TRBV4-3,-,many,TRBJ1-1,15,TGCGCCAGCAGCCAAGGGTTTTGGCGCCTCACTGAAGCTTTCTTT,CASSQGFWRLTEAFF
TRBV12-3/TRBV12-4,-,-,TRBJ2-1,12,TGTGCCAGCAGTTTAGTGCTACTCCTCCAGTTCTTC,CASSLVLLLQFF
TRBV6-2/TRBV6-3,TRBD1,-,TRBJ2-5,14,TGTGCCAGCACACCCGGACAGGGTCGTGGGACCCAGTACTTC,CASTPGQGRGTQYF
TRBV19,-,few,TRBJ2-7,14,TGTGCCAGTAGTATACGCCTGGGGTTCTACGAGCAGTACTTC,CASSIRLGFYEQYF
TRBV27,TRBD1,-,TRBJ1-6,17,TGTGCCAGCGCCGGAGGGGGCGGGAGCTCCTATAATTCACCCCTCCACTTT,CASAGGGGSSYNSPLHF
TRBV6-5,TRBD1,-,TRBJ2-7,14,TGTGCCAGCAGCCGGGACAGGGATTACTACGAGCAGTACTTC,CASSRDRDYYEQYF
TRBV4-1,-,-,TRBJ1-4,16,TGCGCCAGCAGCCAACTGGGGGTTGCAACTAATGAAAAACTGTTTTTT,CASSQLGVATNEKLFF
TRBV5-6,-,-,TRBJ2-5,16,TGTGCCAGCAGCCCGGGACTTTCTGCTACCGTGGAGACCCAGTACTTC,CASSPGLSATVETQYF
TRBV9,TRBD1,few,TRBJ1-2,14,TGTGCCAGCAGCATGGACAGGGACTACAATGGCTACACCTTC,CASSMDRDYNGYTF
TRBV12-3/TRBV12-4,-,many,TRBJ2-5,14,TGTGCCAGCAGTTGGACAGAAGGCCAAGAGACCCAGTACTTC,CASSWTEGQETQYF
TRBV4-1,TRBD2,few,TRBJ2-2,16,TGCGCCAGCAGCCAAGGACTAGCGGGGGGGACCGGGGAGCTGTTTTTT,CASSQGLAGGTGELFF
TRBV13,-,-,TRBJ2-6,15,TGTGCCAGCAGTCCCGAGGACTCTGGGGCCAACGTCCTGACTTTC,CASSPEDSGANVLTF
TRBV5-1,-,few,TRBJ2-1,12,TGCGCCACGGGCAGGGAAGGTTTTGAGCAGTTCTTC,CATGREGFEQFF
TRBV14,TRBD2,-,TRBJ2-1,17,TGTGCCAGCAGCCATGGGGTGACAGCGGGGGGGCCCAATGAGCAGTTCTTC,CASSHGVTAGGPNEQFF
TRBV6-5,-,many,TRBJ1-1,12,TGTGCCAGCAGTCGACCGGGGACTGAAGCTTTCTTT,CASSRPGTEAFF
TRBV4-3,TRBD1,few,TRBJ1-2,16,TGCGCCAGCAGCCAAGATTCCCAGGGGGCGGCCTATGGCTACACCTTC,CASSQDSQGAAYGYTF
TRBV9,-,many,TRBJ1-2,15,TGTGCCAGCAGCGTAGCTGTCCCGGGTGCCTATGGCTACACCTTC,CASSVAVPGAYGYTF
TRBV2,-,-,TRBJ2-3,16,TGTGCCAGCAGACCCTTTACGGGGGGCCCCGCAGATACGCAGTATTTT,CASRPFTGGPADTQYF
TRBV5-1,-,-,TRBJ1-4,17,TGCGCCAGCAGCTTGGGAAATGCCTTTGCAACTAATGAAAAACTGTTTTTT,CASSLGNAFATNEKLFF
TRBV12-3/TRBV12-4,-,-,TRBJ2-1,16,TGTGCCAGCAGTTTGGGGAGCGTTTGGTCCTACAATGAGCAGTTCTTC,CASSLGSVWSYNEQFF
TRBV4-1,-,few,TRBJ2-2,18,TGCGCCAGCAGCCGTTCACCGGCCAGGAGCGAAGGCACCGGGGAGCTGTTTTTT,CASSRSPARSEGTGELFF
TRBV7-9,TRBD2,few,TRBJ2-1,14,TGTGCCAGCAGCTTTAGGGGAGCGGGGGATGAGCAGTTCTTC,CASSFRGAGDEQFF
TRBV5-5,TRBD1,few,TRBJ1-2,15,TGTGCCAGCCATTCTTTTGAGAGACAGGGCTATGGCTACACCTTC,CASHSFERQGYGYTF
TRBV24-1,-,many,TRBJ2-3,17,TGTGCCACCAGTGACGCCGGCAGGAGCCTGAGCACAGATACGCAGTATTTT,CATSDAGRSLSTDTQYF
TRBV20-1,-,few,TRBJ2-2,15,TGCAGTGCTAGCTCTCGACGGGCGAACACCGGGGAGCTGTTTTTT,CSASSRRANTGELFF
TRBV12-3/TRBV12-4,-,many,TRBJ2-1,12,TGTGCCAGCAGTTTGGGAAGGGTGGGGCAGTTCTTC,CASSLGRVGQFF
TRBV27,-,many,TRBJ2-5,13,TGTGCCAGCAGTTGGGCTAGCGAGGCGACCCAGTACTTC,CASSWASEATQYF
TRBV7-9,-,few,TRBJ2-2,13,TGTGCCAGCAGCCCCAAGGGGTCCGGGGAGCTGTTTTTT,CASSPKGSGELFF
TRBV7-6,TRBD2,few,TRBJ2-1,18,TGTGCCAGCAGCTTAGCGGGGCATAGCGGGGGGGCCCCCAATGAGCAGTTCTTC,CASSLAGHSGGAPNEQFF
TRBV6-6,-,few,TRBJ2-5,14,TGTGCCAGCAGTGTCACAGAGGAGGGAGAGACCCAGTACTTC,CASSVTEEGETQYF
TRBV7-9,-,few,TRBJ2-1,12,TGTGCCAGCAGCTTTCGGCCAAATGAGCAGTTCTTC,CASSFRPNEQFF
TRBV19,TRBD1,few,TRBJ1-1,15,TGTGCCAGTAGTGCCCGACAGGGGACAAGGACTGAAGCTTTCTTT,CASSARQGTRTEAFF
TRBV6-6,TRBD2,few,TRBJ2-3,20,TGTGCCAGCAGTTACTCGCTTGGGACTAGCGGGGTTGTTAGCACAGATACGCAGTATTTT,CASSYSLGTSGVVSTDTQYF
TRBV3-1,TRBD2,many,TRBJ2-1,18,TGTGCCAGCAGCACCCGACTAGCGGGGGGCATCATCTACAATGAGCAGTTCTTC,CASSTRLAGGIIYNEQFF
TRBV7-9,-,-,TRBJ1-1,14,TGTGCCAGCAGCCCCCTAAGGGTGAACACTGAAGCTTTCTTT,CASSPLRVNTEAFF
TRBV29-1,-,-,TRBJ2-1,14,TGCAGCGCTGAGGGCAGGAGGAGCTACAATGAGCAGTTCTTC,CSAEGRRSYNEQFF
TRBV27,-,many,TRBJ2-3,16,TGTGCCAGCAGTTTAACCCCACAGGGCCGCACAGATACGCAGTATTTT,CASSLTPQGRTDTQYF
TRBV6-2/TRBV6-3,-,-,TRBJ1-1,14,TGTGCCAGCAGCTTCGTTCAGGGATCCGCTGAAGCTTTCTTT,CASSFVQGSAEAFF
TRBV6-6,TRBD2,-,TRBJ2-3,17,TGTGCCAGCAGTTACTTGCAGCGGGGCGCGGGCACAGATACGCAGTATTTT,CASSYLQRGAGTDTQYF
TRBV7-2,TRBD2,-,TRBJ2-5,16,TGTGCCAGCAGCAAACGCTATCTAGCGGGGCAAGAGACCCAGTACTTC,CASSKRYLAGQETQYF
TRBV4-3,-,-,TRBJ2-1,17,TGCGCCAGCAGCCAAGAAGGTCAAGGGATGGATCACAATGAGCAGTTCTTC,CASSQEGQGMDHNEQFF
TRBV6-2/TRBV6-3,-,few,TRBJ1-5,13,TGTGCCAGCAACGAACTCCTAACGGCGCCCCAGCATTTT,CASNELLTAPQHF
TRBV3-1,-,-,TRBJ2-3,12,TGTGCCAGCAGCCTAGACCCCCGTACGCAGTATTTT,CASSLDPRTQYF
TRBV7-3,TRBD1,-,TRBJ1-6,19,TGTGCCAGCAGGAGGGGGGACAGGGGGCGCTTCCCCCACGATTCACCCCTCCACTTT,CASRRGDRGRFPHDSPLHF
TRBV3-1,-,-,TRBJ2-2,17,TGTGCCAGCAGCCAAGGGGTAGGGGGACCGAACACCGGGGAGCTGTTTTTT,CASSQGVGGPNTGELFF
TRBV7-6,TRBD1,few,TRBJ2-5,14,TGTGCCAGCAGCTTAGCAAGACAGGGGGAGACCCAGTACTTC,CASSLARQGETQYF
TRBV7-9,TRBD2,many,TRBJ2-1,16,TGTGCCAGCAGCTTATCCGTAGCGGGGGGATACAATGAGCAGTTCTTC,CASSLSVAGGYNEQFF
TRBV20-1,-,-,TRBJ2-5,15,TGCAGTGCTAGGACCTTCGGCCCTTCCCAAGAGACCCAGTACTTC,CSARTFGPSQETQYF
TRBV4-1,-,-,TRBJ1-3,15,TGCGCCAGCAGCCAAGATCGGTCTTCTGGAAACACCATAGATTTT,CASSQDRSSGNTIDF
TRBV20-1,TRBD1,few,TRBJ2-7,13,TGCAGTGCTAGGCACAGGGGGCCCTACGAGCAGTACTTC,CSARHRGPYEQYF
TRBV6-2/TRBV6-3,TRBD2,-,TRBJ2-5,14,TGTGCCAGCAGAAACGGGGGGGATTTAGAGACCCAGTACTTC,CASRNGGDLETQYF
TRBV7-3,-,-,TRBJ2-1,15,TGTGCCAGCAGCCCGCTAAGTCGAAGGGACAATGAGCAGTTCTTC,CASSPLSRRDNEQFF
TRBV3-1,-,many,TRBJ2-3,15,TGTGCCAGCAGCCAAGGAAATCTAGAGACGGATACGCAGTATTTT,CASSQGNLETDTQYF
TRBV6-1,-,-,TRBJ2-1,13,TGTGCCAGCAGTGAATGGCAGGGGAATGAGCAGTTCTTC,CASSEWQGNEQFF
TRBV7-9,-,-,TRBJ1-4,13,TGTGCCAGCAGCCCTCCGCACCGGGAAAAACTGTTTTTT,CASSPPHREKLFF